A selection of T cell receptor beta chains follows, all from one sample in a study of shared clonotypes between healthy human individuals. Repertoires were generated with immunoSEQ multiplex PCR, while TCRdb's copy carries only in-frame clones and drops some. The profile shows more than 400,000 clones, around 80% of them singletons. The sequenced material came from PBMCs. The source of these receptors is a woman in her forties in good health. Some clones in this sample may be carry-over from other donors' samples. Each CDR3 is given with its conserved first and last residue. D genes are given only for firm matches. Expanded clones are given a class, and other clones once, few, many or no size at all.

.	TRBV28	TRBJ2-7	.	CASRVGGNYEQYF	TGTGCCAGCAGGGTCGGGGGAAATTACGAGCAGTACTTC
few	TRBV5-6	TRBJ2-7	.	CASSPSHSYEQYF	TGTGCCAGCAGTCCGAGCCACTCCTACGAGCAGTACTTC
.	TRBV7-2	TRBJ2-5	TRBD2	CASSLGSAGIQETQYF	TGTGCCAGCAGCTTAGGCTCAGCGGGAATTCAAGAGACCCAGTACTTC
.	TRBV5-4	TRBJ2-2	.	CASSGGSGNTGELFF	TGTGCCAGCAGCGGCGGGTCTGGGAACACCGGGGAGCTGTTTTTT
.	TRBV10-3	TRBJ2-7	.	CAISEGRGRKQYF	TGTGCCATCAGTGAAGGGAGGGGGAGGAAGCAGTACTTC
.	TRBV5-1	TRBJ2-5	.	CASSSLQGGETQYF	TGCGCCAGCAGCTCCCTACAGGGGGGGGAGACCCAGTACTTC
.	TRBV7-6	TRBJ2-5	TRBD2	CASSLGGRVQTQYF	TGTGCCAGCAGCTTAGGCGGGAGGGTTCAGACCCAGTACTTC
.	TRBV11-2	TRBJ2-7	.	CASSLVAGTRAYEQYF	TGTGCCAGCAGCTTAGTTGCAGGGACGAGGGCCTACGAGCAGTACTTC
.	TRBV4-3	TRBJ2-1	.	CASSQGPSSYNEQFF	TGCGCCAGCAGCCAAGGGCCCTCCTCCTACAATGAGCAGTTCTTC
.	TRBV28	TRBJ1-2	.	CASVTGIGGYTF	TGTGCCAGCGTAACAGGGATCGGTGGCTACACCTTC
.	TRBV7-7	TRBJ2-7	.	CASSSGTFDEQYF	TGTGCTAGCAGTTCCGGGACATTCGACGAGCAGTACTTC
.	TRBV29-1	TRBJ2-5	.	CSVDGPSGETQYF	TGCAGCGTTGATGGCCCTTCGGGGGAGACCCAGTACTTC
.	TRBV7-2	TRBJ1-2	.	CASSLAAGQKYGYTF	TGTGCCAGCAGCTTAGCGGCAGGGCAGAAATATGGCTACACCTTC